The 27 T cell receptor beta chains reported below all come from one sample, sequenced in a study of monozygotic twins with inflammatory bowel disease. TCRdb re-called the 5' RACE reads and gives one entry per CDR3 protein, without DNA. This table holds some 330,000 distinct CDR3 sequences. The sequenced material came from blood. The receptors derive from a human donor with ulcerative colitis or Crohn's disease, or a healthy co-twin of an affected twin (not recorded which).

The J gene is TRBJ2-3, the V gene TRBV5-1; TCRdb's D call, TRBD1, is unchecked because there is no DNA. The CDR3 runs to 17 residues. Germline values: CDR1 SGHRS, CDR2 YFSETQ. Here the CDR3 reads CASSQTSAQRSTDTQYF.

The chain joins TRBV4-3 to TRBJ2-5; checking the TCRdb D call of TRBD1 is not possible without DNA. The CDR3 contains 15 residues. CDR1 and CDR2 from the germline V gene are LGHNA and YSLEER. The CDR3: CASSRGQARSETQYF.

This chain joins TRBV3-1 and TRBJ2-1; as DNA is missing, the TRBD1 call by TCRdb cannot be tested. The CDR3 has 19 residues. In germline, CDR1 is LGHDT, CDR2 YNNKEL (reference sequence). CDR3 protein: CASSRQGGRGGSSYNEQFF.

The V gene is TRBV7-8, the J gene TRBJ2-7. CDR3 length: 13 residues. Germline loops: CDR1 SGHVS, CDR2 FQNEAQ. This CDR3 reads CASSLFGAYEQYF.

The chain carries TRBV6-1 and TRBJ2-7. The CDR3 loop spans 14 amino acids. Germline CDR1 reads MNHNS; CDR2 reads SASEGT. CDR3 protein: CASKPTQSSYEQYF.

The chain combines TRBV27 with TRBJ2-7; TCRdb selects TRBD1, and the lack of DNA leaves this call unchecked. The germline V gene encodes CDR1 MNHEY and CDR2 SMNVEV (reference sequence). This CDR3 spans 14 amino acids. CDR3: CASSLTGGGWEQYF.

This sequence joins TRBV6-5 and TRBJ1-1. CDR3 length: 15 residues. The germline V gene encodes CDR1 MNHEY and CDR2 SVGAGI. This CDR3 reads CASSYSGSMNTEAFF.

The genes are TRBV6-5 and TRBJ1-3. The CDR3 is 13 amino acids. Germline V gene sequence: CDR1 MNHEY, CDR2 SVGAGI. CDR3 residues: CASSLTGGNTIYF.

The V call is TRBV12-3 or TRBV12-4, the J call TRBJ1-2. The CDR3 has 13 residues. This CDR3 is CASSLRGNYGYTF.

The V and J genes are TRBV12-3 or TRBV12-4 and TRBJ2-5; TCRdb's D call, TRBD1, is unchecked because there is no DNA. The CDR3 loop spans 13 amino acids. The CDR3 loop is CASSLEETGPTYF.

The rearrangement links TRBV12-3 or TRBV12-4 to TRBJ2-1; TCRdb selects TRBD2, and the lack of DNA leaves this call unchecked. The CDR3 is made up of 13 amino acids. CDR3 residues: CASSETSGGREFF.

The chain recombines TRBV7-9 with TRBJ2-6. This CDR3 spans 17 amino acids. CDR1 SEHNR and CDR2 FQNEAQ come from the germline V gene (reference sequence). The CDR3: CASSSYLPSSGANVLTF.

The rearrangement uses TRBV11-2 and TRBJ2-3; without DNA, the TCRdb call of TRBD1 cannot be checked. This CDR3 spans 15 amino acids. Per the germline V gene, CDR1 is SGHAT and CDR2 is FQNNGV. The CDR3 spells CASTFLRDYTDTQYF.

The chain couples TRBV5-6 to TRBJ2-7; TCRdb's D call, TRBD2, is unchecked because there is no DNA. The CDR3 sequence is 15 residues long. CDR1 is SGHDT, CDR2 YYEEEE, per germline. CDR3: CASSLRLAGAYEQYF.

The genes are TRBV7-2 and TRBJ2-5; TCRdb gives TRBD1 as the D gene, but with no DNA this cannot be confirmed. This CDR3 region has 16 residues. Germline-derived CDR1 and CDR2 are SGHTA and FQGNSA. The CDR3 here is CASSLGGGTRQETQYF.

CDR3 residues: CASSLDRDHGETQYF. This chain connects TRBV6-5 to TRBJ2-5; TCRdb indicates TRBD1, and absent DNA this call remains unverified. The CDR3 loop spans 15 amino acids. CDR1 and CDR2 (germline): MNHEY, SVGAGI.

The chain uses TRBV5-1 and TRBJ2-1; as DNA is missing, the TRBD1 call by TCRdb cannot be tested. The germline V gene has CDR1 SGHRS and CDR2 YFSETQ. This CDR3 is 14 amino acids long. CDR3 protein: CASRKLDRYNEQFF.

The CDR3: CASSVVTDTQYF. This chain uses TRBV9 with TRBJ2-3. CDR1 is SGDLS, CDR2 YYNGEE, per germline. The CDR3 is 12 residues long.

The chain employs TRBV24-1 and TRBJ2-7; TCRdb indicates TRBD2, and absent DNA this call remains unverified. Germline V gives CDR1 KGHDR, CDR2 SFDVKD. The CDR3 extends over 14 amino acids. The CDR3 reads CATSDLHSEDEQYF.

J is TRBJ2-1 and V is TRBV18. This CDR3 spans 13 amino acids. Germline CDR1 KGHSH, CDR2 LQKENI. The CDR3 is CASSPREGAEQFF.

The chain uses TRBV20-1 and TRBJ2-3; TCRdb lists TRBD1, though no DNA is available to test this call. The CDR3 length is 13 residues. Germline CDR1 DFQATT, CDR2 SNEGSKA (reference sequence). CDR3 sequence: CSAPRGATDTQYF.

This chain links TRBV7-6 with TRBJ2-3; TCRdb indicates TRBD2, and absent DNA this call remains unverified. The CDR3 consists of 16 residues. Germline loops: CDR1 SGHVS, CDR2 FNYEAQ. This chain's CDR3 is CASSQQRGSLTDTQYF.

The chain combines TRBV20-1 with TRBJ2-5; the D call from TCRdb, TRBD1, cannot be confirmed without DNA. This CDR3 is 15 amino acids long. Germline V gives CDR1 DFQATT, CDR2 SNEGSKA (reference sequence). CDR3 sequence reads: CSARDRRGVSETQYF.

The rearrangement uses TRBV6-5 and TRBJ2-3; the D call of TRBD1 rests on TCRdb alone, since no DNA is present to check it. Germline assignment: CDR1 MNHEY and CDR2 SVGAGI. This CDR3 has 15 amino acids. CDR3 amino acids: CASLFDALGPDTQYF.

The rearrangement joins TRBV20-1 to TRBJ1-1; the TRBD1 assignment by TCRdb is unverifiable without DNA. Germline V lookup: CDR1 DFQATT, CDR2 SNEGSKA (reference sequence). This CDR3 is built from 14 residues. The CDR3 here is CSASRGSWNTEAFF.

The J gene is TRBJ1-6, the V gene TRBV4-3. The CDR3 is 15 residues long. Germline loops: CDR1 LGHNA, CDR2 YSLEER. This CDR3 is CASSQDGTRALPLHF.

J is TRBJ2-6 and V is TRBV6-5; the TCRdb call, TRBD1, lacks DNA for checking. The CDR3 covers 17 residues. Germline lookup yields CDR1 MNHEY and CDR2 SVGAGI. The CDR3: CASSYSRGGSGANVLTF.